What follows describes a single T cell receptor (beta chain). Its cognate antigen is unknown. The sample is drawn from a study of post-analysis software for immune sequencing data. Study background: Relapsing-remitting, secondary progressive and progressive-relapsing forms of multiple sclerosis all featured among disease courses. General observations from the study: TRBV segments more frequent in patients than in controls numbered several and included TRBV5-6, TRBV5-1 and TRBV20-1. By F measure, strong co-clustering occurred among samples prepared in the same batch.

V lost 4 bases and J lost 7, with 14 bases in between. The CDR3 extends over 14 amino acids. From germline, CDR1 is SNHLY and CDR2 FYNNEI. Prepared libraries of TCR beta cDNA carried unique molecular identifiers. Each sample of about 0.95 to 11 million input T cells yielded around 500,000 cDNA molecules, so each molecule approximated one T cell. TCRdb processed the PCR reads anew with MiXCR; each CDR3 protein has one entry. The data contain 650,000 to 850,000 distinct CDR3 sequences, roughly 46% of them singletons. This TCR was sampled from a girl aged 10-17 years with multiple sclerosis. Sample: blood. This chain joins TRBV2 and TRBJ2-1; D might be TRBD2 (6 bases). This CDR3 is CASSGRGTSNEQFF. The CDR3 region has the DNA TGTGCCAGCAGTGGAAGAGGGACTTCAAATGAGCAGTTCTTC.